One and the same sample provided the 27 T cell receptor beta chains below, sequenced in a study of shared clonotypes between healthy human individuals. Assay: immunoSEQ multiplex PCR; the TCRdb copy retains only in-frame clones and omits some. The data contain about 1.1 million clones, 70% to 80% of them singletons. Specimen: memory CD4+ T cells from PBMCs. Noted subset: CD45RA-negative fraction. These receptors all come from a man aged 18 to 30 in good health. Some clones in this sample may be carry-over from other donors' samples.

This clone was seen a few times. This chain links TRBV5-1 with TRBJ2-5; TRBD2 matches at 11 bases. With V trimmed by 0 bases and J by 2 bases, 6 bases remained unmatched. This CDR3 comprises 17 residues. CDR1 and CDR2 from the germline V gene are SGHRS and YFSETQ. The CDR3 here is CASSLGAGTSGQETQYF. CDR3 sequence (DNA): TGCGCCAGCAGCTTGGGGGCTGGGACTAGCGGACAAGAGACCCAGTACTTC. Complete variable domain (other parts from reference TRBV5-1 and TRBJ2-5): KAGVTQTPRYLIKTRGQQVTLSCSPISGHRSVSWYQQTPGQGLQFLFEYFSETQRNKGNFPGRFSGRQFSNSRSEMNVSTLELGDSALYLCASSLGAGTSGQETQYFGPGTRLLVL.

The chain uses TRBV19 and TRBJ1-4; 7 bases map to TRBD1. The ends lost 6 bases at V and 2 bases at J; junction bases unmatched: 12. This CDR3 spans 17 amino acids. The germline CDR1 and CDR2 sequences are LNHDA and SQIVND (reference sequence). CDR3 bases: TGTGCCAGTAGAAAGGGGGCAGGGACGGTGACTAATGAAAAACTGTTTTTT. Translation: CASRKGAGTVTNEKLFF.

The chain has TRBV9 and TRBJ2-5; D unclear. Trimming shortened V by 0 bases and J by 4 bases, and 10 bases separated the two germline ends. The CDR3 is made up of 14 amino acids. Germline CDR1 reads SGDLS; CDR2 reads YYNGEE. DNA for the CDR3: TGTGCCAGCAGCGTAGGGGCAGACGGAGAGACCCAGTACTTC. It yields the protein CASSVGADGETQYF.

This clone is a singleton in its sample. The chain couples TRBV2 to TRBJ2-7, with TRBD1 matching 7 bases. This CDR3 spans 15 amino acids. Germline CDR1 is SNHLY and CDR2 is FYNNEI. The ends lost 6 bases at V and 0 bases at J; junction bases unmatched: 8. In DNA form, the CDR3 reads TGTGCCAGCAGCCCCGACAGGGACATCTCCTACGAGCAGTACTTC. Encoded protein: CASSPDRDISYEQYF.

CDR3 residues: CASSPGASQPQHF. The CDR3 DNA reads as TGTGCCAGCTCACCGGGGGCCAGTCAGCCCCAGCATTTT. The rearrangement joins TRBV18 to TRBJ1-5; possibly TRBD1 for D (6 bases). This CDR3 spans 13 amino acids. Trimming left V 3 bases short and J 6 bases short, with 9 bases between. Germline V gene sequence: CDR1 KGHSH, CDR2 LQKENI.

The chain joins TRBV11-2 to TRBJ2-7, with a weak D call TRBD1 (5 bases). The CDR3 consists of 16 residues. V was trimmed by 0 bases and J by 7 bases, leaving 19 bases between them. The V gene's germline CDR1 is SGHAT and CDR2 FQNNGV. CDR3 bases: TGTGCCAGCAGCTTAGATAGGAGACAGCAGTCCAGGGAGCAGTACTTC. This encodes CASSLDRRQQSREQYF.

The chain combines TRBV19 with TRBJ2-7; 7 nucleotides align to TRBD1. V gave up 6 bases and J gave up 4 bases; unmatched junction bases: 15. The CDR3 spans 16 residues. Per the germline V gene, CDR1 is LNHDA and CDR2 is SQIVND (reference sequence). CDR3 bases: TGTGCCAGTAGCAGGGACAGAGGAAGTCCCTTATACGAGCAGTACTTC. The encoded protein is CASSRDRGSPLYEQYF.

The chain has TRBV2 and TRBJ1-4; no clear D gene. V was trimmed by 7 bases and J by 6 bases, leaving 15 bases between them. In germline, CDR1 is SNHLY, CDR2 FYNNEI. The length of the CDR3 is 14 residues. The CDR3, as DNA: TGTGCCAGCACGTGGACTTGGGCGGATGAAAAACTGTTTTTT. Amino acids: CASTWTWADEKLFF.

The gene calls are TRBV5-1 and TRBJ2-5, with a weak D call TRBD2 (6 bases). The CDR3 runs 16 residues. Germline CDR1 and CDR2: SGHRS and YFSETQ. V lost 3 bases to trimming and J lost 4 bases, with 19 bases between them. The CDR3 region is CASSWGNSGSSETQYF. The CDR3 nucleotides read TGCGCCAGCAGCTGGGGTAATAGCGGAAGCTCAGAGACCCAGTACTTC.

This chain joins TRBV2 and TRBJ2-6; TRBD1 might be the D (5 bases). Per germline, CDR1 SNHLY and CDR2 FYNNEI. The CDR3 has 15 residues. Trimming stripped 4 bases from V and 0 bases from J, with 7 bases between. CDR3 amino acids: CASSGQLSGANVLTF. CDR3 DNA sequence: TGTGCCAGCAGTGGACAGCTCTCTGGGGCCAACGTCCTGACTTTC.

J is TRBJ2-5 and V is TRBV5-1; 8 bases are shared with TRBD1. CDR3 length equals 15 residues. J gave up 9 bases and V 0 bases, and 10 bases lay outside the gene matches. The germline gives CDR1 SGHRS, CDR2 YFSETQ. The CDR3 sequence: CASSLGQGALRSQYF. The CDR3 nucleotides read TGCGCCAGCAGCTTGGGGCAGGGGGCACTCAGGTCCCAGTACTTC.

CDR3 in DNA: TGTGCCAGCACCTTGGGGGGCCCGCCAGATACGCAGTATTTT. This encodes CASTLGGPPDTQYF. This sequence joins TRBV28 and TRBJ2-3; D may be TRBD1 or TRBD2 (6 bases each). The CDR3 runs to 14 residues. Germline CDR1 and CDR2: MDHEN and SYDVKM. Trimming took 7 bases from V and 4 from J, leaving 15 bases between them.

The CDR3 region is CASRRAGVVDTEAFF. CDR3 coding DNA: TGTGCCAGCAGGAGGGCGGGAGTAGTGGACACTGAAGCTTTCTTT. The gene calls are TRBV6-1 and TRBJ1-1; D ambiguous. CDR1 is MNHNS, CDR2 SASEGT, per germline. Trimming left V 6 bases short and J 3 bases short, with 17 bases between. The CDR3 length is 15 residues.

The V gene is TRBV21-1, the J gene TRBJ1-3; the DNA was not used to check the table's D call, TRBD1. TRBV21-1 is shown as a pseudogene. This CDR3 is 17 amino acids long. The CDR3: CASPKPGHLSGGNTIYF. CDR3 nucleotide sequence: TGTGCCAGCCCGAAACCGGGACATCTTTCGGGAGGAAACACCATATATTTT.

This clone was counted many times. In DNA form, the CDR3 reads TGTGCCAGCAGTACAGGGGGCACTGAAGCTTTCTTT. Residues: CASSTGGTEAFF. This chain connects TRBV28 to TRBJ1-1, with 8 bases aligning to TRBD1. V dropped 5 bases and J dropped 4; count of bases not matched to a gene: 0. The germline V gene has CDR1 MDHEN and CDR2 SYDVKM. CDR3 size: 12 residues. Filled out from reference TRBV28 and TRBJ1-1, the complete variable domain reads DVKVTQSSRYLVKRTGEKVFLECVQDMDHENMFWYRQDPGLGLRLIYFSYDVKMKEKGDIPEGYSVSREKKERFSLILESASTNQTSMYLCASSTGGTEAFFGQGTRLTVV.

The rearrangement links TRBV7-9 to TRBJ2-7, with TRBD2 matching over 14 bases. This CDR3 is built from 16 residues. CDR1 is SEHNR, CDR2 FQNEAQ, per germline (reference sequence). The trim removed 5 bases at V and 6 bases at J, leaving 9 bases unmatched. For the CDR3, the DNA is TGTGCCAGCAGCCAAACTGGGACTAGCGGGAGCGGCGAGCAGTACTTC. Its translation: CASSQTGTSGSGEQYF. The full variable domain, in which reference TRBV7-9 and TRBJ2-7 provide the parts outside the CDR3, is DTGVSQNPRHKITKRGQNVTFRCDPISEHNRLYWYRQTLGQGPEFLTYFQNEAQLEKSRLLSDRFSAERPKGSFSTLEIQRTEQGDSAMYLCASSQTGTSGSGEQYFGPGTRLTVT.

The V and J genes are TRBV4-2 and TRBJ2-5; D is possibly TRBD1 (6 bases). Germline CDR1 is LGHNA and CDR2 is YNFKEQ. CDR3 length equals 16 residues. V was clipped by 1 base and J by 4 bases, with 16 bases between them. Written as DNA, the CDR3 is TGTGCCAGCAGCCAAGGACTTCAACAGGGAGTAGAGACCCAGTACTTC. It codes for CASSQGLQQGVETQYF.

This clone was seen a handful of times. The chain recombines TRBV5-1 with TRBJ2-1, with 11 bases fitting TRBD2. The germline CDR1 and CDR2 sequences are SGHRS and YFSETQ. The junction had 16 bases not matched to a gene; V was cut back by 5 bases and J by 12 bases. This CDR3 comprises 16 residues. Here the CDR3 DNA reads TGCGCCAGCAGTCAAGCCGGGACTAGCGGTTTTAGGGGGCAGTTCTTC. It yields the protein CASSQAGTSGFRGQFF.

The rearrangement links TRBV6-6 to TRBJ1-5, with no clear D. From germline, CDR1 is MNHNY and CDR2 SVGAGI (reference sequence). The germline V and J ends were trimmed by 0 bases and 3 bases, with 9 bases remaining between them. This CDR3 is built from 15 residues. In DNA form, the CDR3 reads TGTGCCAGCAGTTACTCGTGGGGATCCAATCAGCCCCAGCATTTT. Translation gives CASSYSWGSNQPQHF.

V and J are TRBV6-6 and TRBJ1-1; D not certain. Looked up from germline, CDR1 is MNHNY and CDR2 is SVGAGI (reference sequence). The CDR3 extends over 14 amino acids. V lost 4 bases and J 0 bases, leaving 9 bases between the germline ends. This CDR3 reads CASSFFTVNTEAFF. CDR3 DNA sequence: TGTGCCAGCAGTTTTTTTACGGTGAACACTGAAGCTTTCTTT.

This chain links TRBV27 with TRBJ2-7, with 11 bases that match TRBD2. After removal of 7 bases from V and 3 bases from J, the junction contained 5 bases not matched to a gene. This CDR3 region has 14 residues. CDR1 is MNHEY, CDR2 SMNVEV, per germline (reference sequence). CDR3 nucleotide sequence: TGTGCCAGCAAACTAGCGGGAGTTAGCTACGAGCAGTACTTC. It encodes CASKLAGVSYEQYF.

The chain couples TRBV28 to TRBJ1-2; 8 bases line up with TRBD1. J was trimmed by 6 bases and V by 7 bases; bases with no gene match: 10. CDR1 MDHEN and CDR2 SYDVKM come from the germline V gene. The CDR3 consists of 14 residues. CDR3: CASNAGGAWNGYTF. The CDR3 DNA sequence: TGTGCCAGCAACGCAGGGGGCGCGTGGAATGGCTACACCTTC.

Only a few counts were recorded for this clone. The genes are TRBV5-1 and TRBJ2-7, with D perhaps being TRBD1 or TRBD2 (5 bases each). The CDR3 totals 12 residues. Germline assignment: CDR1 SGHRS and CDR2 YFSETQ. With 3 bases removed from V and 2 bases from J, the gap between germline ends came to 6 bases. This CDR3 reads CASSWGPYEQYF. As DNA, the CDR3 is TGCGCCAGCAGCTGGGGACCCTACGAGCAGTACTTC.

In regard to this clone: The CDR3 end shows no conserved phenylalanine or tryptophan, and so a read error is likely. The limits of the CDR3 on the DNA are not certain, so only TCRdb's listed CDR3 is given. The CDR3 sequence is CSVEGGQV. This chain links TRBV29-1 with TRBJ1-2; TRBD1 reflects the table's D call only, with no check against the DNA. The CDR3 is 8 amino acids long, termini counted. Germline CDR1 reads SQVTM; CDR2 reads ANQGSEA.

V is TRBV10-3 and J is TRBJ1-1, with D uncertain. Germline CDR1 and CDR2: ENHRY and SYGVKD. V lost 5 bases, J lost 5 bases, and 18 bases lay in between. The CDR3 loop spans 15 amino acids. CDR3 nucleotides: TGTGCCATCAGTACGTCGTCGGGCAGTGGGACTGAAGCTTTCTTT. Amino acids: CAISTSSGSGTEAFF.

This clone was detected a few times. The V call is TRBV6-1, the J call TRBJ1-5; D not resolved. There are 18 residues in the CDR3. The germline V gene has CDR1 MNHNS and CDR2 SASEGT. Trimming took off 0 bases at V and 1 base at J, with 16 bases between the two ends. The CDR3 DNA follows: TGTGCCAGCAGTGAAGCGAGCATGAGGGTGGCCAGCAATCAGCCCCAGCATTTT. Its protein product is CASSEASMRVASNQPQHF.

The rearrangement links TRBV7-2 to TRBJ2-5, with D perhaps TRBD2 (7 bases). The J call may be faulty, since TRBJ2-7 better matches the DNA end. This CDR3 has 13 amino acids. Germline V gene data show CDR1 as SGHTA and CDR2 as FQGNSA. The CDR3 reads CASTLGGGYEQYF. CDR3 sequence (DNA): TGTGCCAGCACCCTAGGGGGGGGCTACGAGCAGTACTTC.